This paragraph covers one T cell receptor beta chain sequence. V was trimmed by 7 bases and J by 3 bases, leaving 16 bases between them. The germline V gene has CDR1 MNHEY and CDR2 SVGAGI. The CDR3 totals 15 residues. The data originate from a study of blood T cell repertoires in COVID-19. Study-level background: Collection of acute and convalescent COVID-19 samples took place in the United States, Italy and Spain.

The data were produced by immunoSEQ multiplex PCR, yet TCRdb's version contains in-frame clones alone and is incomplete. Of about 480,000 clones detected, approximately 90% appear once; the ten largest clones hold approximately 1.8%. Cohorts were assigned according to the clinical history that participants reported. All recovered Cohort 3 donors got two negative PCRs, got clearance, or saw symptom resolution. This TCR was recovered from a middle-aged woman who had recovered from COVID-19. The sequencing input was PBMCs or T cells enriched from blood (not recorded which). The chain links TRBV6-5 to TRBJ1-5; D is possibly TRBD1 (5 bases). CDR3 nucleotide sequence: TGTGCCAGCACGGCAGACGCAGGGTACAATCAGCCCCAGCATTTT. It is translated as CASTADAGYNQPQHF.